The clone carrying this T cell receptor beta chain turned up a few times. Its antigen is not identified. These data belong to a study of blood T cells in healthy people across ages. General study findings and limits: Significant beta diversity loss was already apparent by age approximately 36, declining roughly linearly. Higher diversity, along with more naive CD4+ cells, distinguished long-lived donors from aged donors.

The CDR3 loop spans 18 amino acids. The second PCR ran roughly 7 to 12 cycles with a sample-barcoded 5' primer and J-beta primers. Every single cDNA molecule received a tag from a template-switch adaptor with 12 random nucleotides. A single record per CDR3 protein comes from TCRdb applying MiXCR to the 5' RACE reads. The sample shows roughly 1,100,000 distinct CDR3 sequences, 25% of them seen only once. This sample was also put to use in a study of T cells of mothers and their children. That study adds: None of the identified T cell clones proved to be persistent microchimeric clones.

Sequences were obtained from blood. The sequence derives from a girl between 2 and 10 years old in good health. The chain employs TRBV12-3 or TRBV12-4 and TRBJ2-5, with TRBD2 as a possible D gene (6 bases). The end of the DNA fits TRBJ2-1 better, so the J call may be wrong. The CDR3 sequence is CASSYHRDETPRLGEQFF. The CDR3, as DNA: TGTGCCAGCAGTTACCACCGGGACGAGACCCCTAGACTAGGAGAGCAGTTCTTC.